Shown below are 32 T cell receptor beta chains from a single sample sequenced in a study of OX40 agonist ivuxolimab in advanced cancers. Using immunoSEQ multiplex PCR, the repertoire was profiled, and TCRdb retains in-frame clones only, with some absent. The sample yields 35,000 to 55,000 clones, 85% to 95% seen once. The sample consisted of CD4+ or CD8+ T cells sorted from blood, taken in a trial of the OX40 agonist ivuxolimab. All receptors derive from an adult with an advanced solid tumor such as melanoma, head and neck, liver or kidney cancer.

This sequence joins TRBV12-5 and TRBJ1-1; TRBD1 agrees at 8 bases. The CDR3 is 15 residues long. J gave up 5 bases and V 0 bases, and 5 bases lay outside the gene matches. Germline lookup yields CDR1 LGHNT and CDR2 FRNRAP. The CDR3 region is CASGLVQGVFTEAFF. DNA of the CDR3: TGTGCTAGTGGTTTGGTACAGGGGGTATTTACTGAAGCTTTCTTT.

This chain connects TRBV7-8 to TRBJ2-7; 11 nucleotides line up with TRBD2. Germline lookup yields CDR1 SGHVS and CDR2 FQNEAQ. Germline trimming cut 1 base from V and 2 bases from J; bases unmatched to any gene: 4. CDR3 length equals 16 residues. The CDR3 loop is CASSLGTSGSAYEQYF. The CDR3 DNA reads TGTGCCAGCAGCTTAGGAACTAGCGGGAGTGCCTACGAGCAGTACTTC. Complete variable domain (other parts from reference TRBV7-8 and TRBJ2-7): GAGVSQSPRYKVAKRGQDVALRCDPISGHVSLFWYQQALGQGPEFLTYFQNEAQLDKSGLPSDRFFAERPEGSVSTLKIQRTQQEDSAVYLCASSLGTSGSAYEQYFGPGTRLTVT.

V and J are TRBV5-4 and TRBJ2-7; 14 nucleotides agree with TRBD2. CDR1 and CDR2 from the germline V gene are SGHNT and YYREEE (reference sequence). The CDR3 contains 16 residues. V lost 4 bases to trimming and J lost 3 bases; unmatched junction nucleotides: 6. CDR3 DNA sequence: TGTGCCAGCAGCGGGACTAGCGGGAGAAGAAGCTACGAGCAGTACTTC. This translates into CASSGTSGRRSYEQYF.

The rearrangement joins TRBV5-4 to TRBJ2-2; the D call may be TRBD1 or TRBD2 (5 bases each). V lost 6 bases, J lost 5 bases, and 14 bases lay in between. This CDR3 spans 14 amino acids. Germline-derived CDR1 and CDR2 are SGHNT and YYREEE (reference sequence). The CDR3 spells CASKGPTGTGELFF. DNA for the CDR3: TGTGCCAGCAAGGGGCCCACGGGGACCGGGGAGCTGTTTTTT.

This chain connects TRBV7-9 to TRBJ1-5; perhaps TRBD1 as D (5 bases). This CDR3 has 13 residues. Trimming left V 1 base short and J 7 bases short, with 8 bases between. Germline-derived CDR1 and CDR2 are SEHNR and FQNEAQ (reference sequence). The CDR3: CASSLGGTQPQHF. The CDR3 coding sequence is TGTGCCAGCAGCTTAGGAGGGACGCAGCCCCAGCATTTT.

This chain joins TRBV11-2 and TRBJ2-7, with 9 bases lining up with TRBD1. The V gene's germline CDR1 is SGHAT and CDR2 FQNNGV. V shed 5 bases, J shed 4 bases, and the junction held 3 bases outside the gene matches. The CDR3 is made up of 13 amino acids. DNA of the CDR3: TGTGCCAGCAGCCACGGACAGGGGTACGAGCAGTACTTC. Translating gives CASSHGQGYEQYF.

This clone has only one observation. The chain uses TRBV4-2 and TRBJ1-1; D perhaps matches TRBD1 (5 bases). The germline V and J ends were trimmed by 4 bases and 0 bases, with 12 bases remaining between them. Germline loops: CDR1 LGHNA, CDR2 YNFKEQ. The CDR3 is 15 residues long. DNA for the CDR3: TGTGCCAGCAGCCCGTCGACAGTAATGAACACTGAAGCTTTCTTT. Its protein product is CASSPSTVMNTEAFF.

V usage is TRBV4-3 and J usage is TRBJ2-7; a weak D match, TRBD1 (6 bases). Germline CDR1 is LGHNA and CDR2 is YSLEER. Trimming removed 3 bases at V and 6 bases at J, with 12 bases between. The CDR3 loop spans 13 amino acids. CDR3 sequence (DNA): TGCGCCAGCAGCCAGACAGGACTCACCGAGCAGTACTTC. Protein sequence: CASSQTGLTEQYF.

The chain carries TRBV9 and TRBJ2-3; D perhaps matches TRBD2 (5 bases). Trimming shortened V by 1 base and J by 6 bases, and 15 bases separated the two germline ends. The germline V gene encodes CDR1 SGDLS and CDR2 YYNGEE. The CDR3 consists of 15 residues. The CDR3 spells CASSVSTAQRDTQYF. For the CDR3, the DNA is TGTGCCAGCAGCGTATCCACAGCCCAGCGGGATACGCAGTATTTT.

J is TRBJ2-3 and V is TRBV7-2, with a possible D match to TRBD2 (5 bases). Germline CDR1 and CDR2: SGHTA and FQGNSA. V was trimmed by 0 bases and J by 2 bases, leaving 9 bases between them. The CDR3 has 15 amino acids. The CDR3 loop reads CASSLALAPTDTQYF. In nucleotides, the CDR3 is TGTGCCAGCAGCTTAGCCCTAGCTCCCACAGATACGCAGTATTTT.

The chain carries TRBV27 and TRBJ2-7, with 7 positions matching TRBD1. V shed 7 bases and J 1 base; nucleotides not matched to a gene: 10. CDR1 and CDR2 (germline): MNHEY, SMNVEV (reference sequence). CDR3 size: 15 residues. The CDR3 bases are TGTGCCAGCACCCACTCCCGGGACAGTTCCTACGAGCAGTACTTC. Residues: CASTHSRDSSYEQYF.

The CDR3 DNA reads TGTGCCAGTAGTACCCCTCCCCCCCAGGTCCTTAACACCGGGGAGCTGTTTTTT. Translation gives CASSTPPPQVLNTGELFF. The gene calls are TRBV19 and TRBJ2-2; D ambiguous. This CDR3 spans 18 amino acids. Germline CDR1 LNHDA, CDR2 SQIVND (reference sequence). V shed 4 bases and J shed 2 bases, with 20 bases lying between them.

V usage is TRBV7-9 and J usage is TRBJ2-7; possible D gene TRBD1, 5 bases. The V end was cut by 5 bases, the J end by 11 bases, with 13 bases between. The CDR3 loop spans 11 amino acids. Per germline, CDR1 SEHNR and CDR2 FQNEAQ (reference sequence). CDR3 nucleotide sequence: TGTGCCAGCAGCCTAAACGGCAGGGAGTACTTC. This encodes CASSLNGREYF.

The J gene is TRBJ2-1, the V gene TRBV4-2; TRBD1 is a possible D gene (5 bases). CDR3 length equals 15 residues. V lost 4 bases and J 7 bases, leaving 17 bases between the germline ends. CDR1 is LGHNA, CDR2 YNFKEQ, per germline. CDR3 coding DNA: TGTGCCAGCAGCCCTGGGGCATTGGGCATGAATGAGCAGTTCTTC. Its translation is CASSPGALGMNEQFF.

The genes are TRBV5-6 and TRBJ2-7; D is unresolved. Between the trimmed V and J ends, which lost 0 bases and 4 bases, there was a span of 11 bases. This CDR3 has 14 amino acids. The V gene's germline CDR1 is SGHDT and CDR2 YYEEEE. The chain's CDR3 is CASSLERKRYEQYF. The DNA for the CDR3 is TGTGCCAGCAGCTTGGAGAGGAAGAGATACGAGCAGTACTTC.

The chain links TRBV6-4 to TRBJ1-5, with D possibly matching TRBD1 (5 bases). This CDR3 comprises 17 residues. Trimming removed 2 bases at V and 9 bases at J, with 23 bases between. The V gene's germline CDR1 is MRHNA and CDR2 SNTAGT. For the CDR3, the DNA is TGTGCCAGCAGTGACATGGTGTCTCCGGAACAGGCTGGGCCCCAGCATTTT. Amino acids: CASSDMVSPEQAGPQHF.

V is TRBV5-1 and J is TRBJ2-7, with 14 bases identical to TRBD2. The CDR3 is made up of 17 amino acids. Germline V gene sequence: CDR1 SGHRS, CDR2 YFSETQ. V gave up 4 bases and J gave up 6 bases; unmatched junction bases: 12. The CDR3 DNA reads TGCGCCAGCAGCCACGGACTAGCGGGAGGATCGATGGGCGAGCAGTACTTC. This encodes CASSHGLAGGSMGEQYF. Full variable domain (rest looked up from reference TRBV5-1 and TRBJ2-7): KAGVTQTPRYLIKTRGQQVTLSCSPISGHRSVSWYQQTPGQGLQFLFEYFSETQRNKGNFPGRFSGRQFSNSRSEMNVSTLELGDSALYLCASSHGLAGGSMGEQYFGPGTRLTVT.

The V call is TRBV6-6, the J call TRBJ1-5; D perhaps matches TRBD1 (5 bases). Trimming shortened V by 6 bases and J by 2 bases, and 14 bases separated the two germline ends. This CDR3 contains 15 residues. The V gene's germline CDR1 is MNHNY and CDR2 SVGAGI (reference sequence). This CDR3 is CASSPGGGGNQPQHF. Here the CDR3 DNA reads TGTGCCAGCAGCCCCGGCGGGGGTGGCAATCAGCCCCAGCATTTT.

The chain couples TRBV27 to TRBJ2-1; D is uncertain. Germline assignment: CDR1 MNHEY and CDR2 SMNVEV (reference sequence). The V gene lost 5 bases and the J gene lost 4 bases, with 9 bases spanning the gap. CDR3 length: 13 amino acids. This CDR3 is CASSLLWYNEQFF. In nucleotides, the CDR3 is TGTGCCAGCAGTCTCCTGTGGTACAATGAGCAGTTCTTC.

The chain's CDR3 is CASSLPKDEAFF. In DNA form, the CDR3 reads TGTGCCAGCAGCTTGCCCAAGGATGAAGCTTTCTTT. The chain has TRBV7-9 and TRBJ1-1; unclear D gene. Germline V lookup: CDR1 SEHNR, CDR2 FQNEAQ (reference sequence). Trimming left V 3 bases short and J 7 bases short, with 9 bases between. This CDR3 has 12 residues.

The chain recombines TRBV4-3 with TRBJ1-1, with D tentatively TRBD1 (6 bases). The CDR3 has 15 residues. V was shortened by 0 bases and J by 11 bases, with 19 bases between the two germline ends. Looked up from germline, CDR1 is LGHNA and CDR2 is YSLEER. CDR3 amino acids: CASSQDRNRVLPAFF. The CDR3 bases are TGCGCCAGCAGCCAAGACCGGAACAGGGTTTTACCGGCTTTCTTT.

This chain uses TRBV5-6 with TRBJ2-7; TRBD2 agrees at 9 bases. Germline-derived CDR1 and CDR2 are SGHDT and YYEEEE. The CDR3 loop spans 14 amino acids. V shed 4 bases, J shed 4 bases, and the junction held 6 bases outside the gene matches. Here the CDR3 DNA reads TGTGCCAGCAGCCTTAGCGGGAGAGGATACGAGCAGTACTTC. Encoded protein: CASSLSGRGYEQYF.

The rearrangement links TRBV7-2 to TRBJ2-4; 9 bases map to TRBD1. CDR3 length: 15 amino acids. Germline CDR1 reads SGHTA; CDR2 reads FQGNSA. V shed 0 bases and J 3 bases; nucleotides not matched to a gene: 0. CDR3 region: CASSLAGQGKNIQYF. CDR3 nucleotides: TGTGCCAGCAGCTTAGCGGGACAGGGCAAAAACATTCAGTACTTC.

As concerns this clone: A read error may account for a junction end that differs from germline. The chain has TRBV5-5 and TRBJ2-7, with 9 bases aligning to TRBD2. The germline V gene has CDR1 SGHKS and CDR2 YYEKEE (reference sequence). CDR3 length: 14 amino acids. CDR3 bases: TGTGCCAGCTGCTTTAGCGGGGGAAGCTACGAGCAGTACTTC. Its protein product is CASCFSGGSYEQYF.

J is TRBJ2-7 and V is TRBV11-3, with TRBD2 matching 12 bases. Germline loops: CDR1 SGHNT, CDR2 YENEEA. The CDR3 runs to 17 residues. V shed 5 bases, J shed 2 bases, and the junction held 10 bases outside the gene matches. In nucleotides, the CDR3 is TGTGCCAGCAGCCCCCAAGTGGGACTAGCGGGCACCTACGAGCAGTACTTC. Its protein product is CASSPQVGLAGTYEQYF.

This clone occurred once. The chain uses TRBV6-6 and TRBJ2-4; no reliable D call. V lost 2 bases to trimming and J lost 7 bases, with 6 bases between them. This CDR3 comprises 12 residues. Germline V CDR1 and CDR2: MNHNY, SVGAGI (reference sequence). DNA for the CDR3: TGTGCCAGCAGTTACGGAGAGAACATTCAGTACTTC. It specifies CASSYGENIQYF.

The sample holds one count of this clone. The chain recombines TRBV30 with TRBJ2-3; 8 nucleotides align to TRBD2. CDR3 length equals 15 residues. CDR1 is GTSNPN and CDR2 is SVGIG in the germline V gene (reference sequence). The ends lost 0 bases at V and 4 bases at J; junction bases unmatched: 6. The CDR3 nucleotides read TGTGCCTGGAGTGTGGGTAGCGGGAACCCAGATACGCAGTATTTT. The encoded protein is CAWSVGSGNPDTQYF. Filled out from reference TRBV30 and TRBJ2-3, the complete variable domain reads SQTIHQWPATLVQPVGSPLSLECTVEGTSNPNLYWYRQAAGRGLQLLFYSVGIGQISSEVPQNLSASRPQDRQFILSSKKLLLSDSGFYLCAWSVGSGNPDTQYFGPGTRLTVL.

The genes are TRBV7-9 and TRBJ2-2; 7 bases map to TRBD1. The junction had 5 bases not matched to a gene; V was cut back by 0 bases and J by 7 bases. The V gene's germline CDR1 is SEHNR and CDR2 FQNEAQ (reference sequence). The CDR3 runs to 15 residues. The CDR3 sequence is CASSLAEDRRGELFF. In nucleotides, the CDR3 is TGTGCCAGCAGCTTAGCGGAGGACAGGCGCGGGGAGCTGTTTTTT.

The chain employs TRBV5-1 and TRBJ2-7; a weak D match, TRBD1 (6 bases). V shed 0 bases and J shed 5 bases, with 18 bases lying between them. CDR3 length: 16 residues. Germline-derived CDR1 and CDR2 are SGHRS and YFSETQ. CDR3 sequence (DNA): TGCGCCAGCAGCTTGGTCGGCAGGGGTGCCGTTAACGAGCAGTACTTC. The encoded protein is CASSLVGRGAVNEQYF.

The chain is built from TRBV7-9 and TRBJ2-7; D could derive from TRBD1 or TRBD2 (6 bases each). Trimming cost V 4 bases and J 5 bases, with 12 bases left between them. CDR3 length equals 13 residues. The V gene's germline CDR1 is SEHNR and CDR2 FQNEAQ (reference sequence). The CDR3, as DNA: TGTGCCAGCAGCTCGGGGGCGCACAACGAGCAGTACTTC. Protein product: CASSSGAHNEQYF.

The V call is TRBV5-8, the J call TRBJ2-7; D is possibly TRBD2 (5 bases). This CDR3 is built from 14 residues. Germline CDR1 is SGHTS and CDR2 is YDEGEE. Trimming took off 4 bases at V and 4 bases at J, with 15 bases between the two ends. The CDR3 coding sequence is TGTGCCAGCAGCCATGGTGGGAGACGGTACGAGCAGTACTTC. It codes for CASSHGGRRYEQYF.

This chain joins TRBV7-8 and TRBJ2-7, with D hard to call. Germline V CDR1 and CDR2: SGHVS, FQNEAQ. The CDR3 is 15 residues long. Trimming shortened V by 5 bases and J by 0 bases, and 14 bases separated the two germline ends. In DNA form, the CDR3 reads TGTGCCAGCAGCGGTGAGACGCAGAGCTCCTACGAGCAGTACTTC. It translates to CASSGETQSSYEQYF.